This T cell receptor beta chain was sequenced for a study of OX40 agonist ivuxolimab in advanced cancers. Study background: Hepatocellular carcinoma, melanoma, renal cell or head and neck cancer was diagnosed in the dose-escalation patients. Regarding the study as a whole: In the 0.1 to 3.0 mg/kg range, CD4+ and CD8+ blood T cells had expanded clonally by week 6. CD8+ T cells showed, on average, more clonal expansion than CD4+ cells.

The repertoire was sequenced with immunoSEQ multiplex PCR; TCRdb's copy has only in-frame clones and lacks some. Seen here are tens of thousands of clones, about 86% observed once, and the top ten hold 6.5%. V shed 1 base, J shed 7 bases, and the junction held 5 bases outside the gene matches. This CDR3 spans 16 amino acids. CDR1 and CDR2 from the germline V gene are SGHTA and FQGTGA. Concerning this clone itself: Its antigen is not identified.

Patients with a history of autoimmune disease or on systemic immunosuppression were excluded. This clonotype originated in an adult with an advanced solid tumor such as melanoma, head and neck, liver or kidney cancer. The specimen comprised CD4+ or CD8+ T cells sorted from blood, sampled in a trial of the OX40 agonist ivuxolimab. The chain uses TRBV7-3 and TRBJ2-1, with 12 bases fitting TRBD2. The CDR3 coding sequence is TGTGCCAGCAGCTTAAGGCCCCTAGCGGGAGGGAATGAGCAGTTCTTC. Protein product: CASSLRPLAGGNEQFF.